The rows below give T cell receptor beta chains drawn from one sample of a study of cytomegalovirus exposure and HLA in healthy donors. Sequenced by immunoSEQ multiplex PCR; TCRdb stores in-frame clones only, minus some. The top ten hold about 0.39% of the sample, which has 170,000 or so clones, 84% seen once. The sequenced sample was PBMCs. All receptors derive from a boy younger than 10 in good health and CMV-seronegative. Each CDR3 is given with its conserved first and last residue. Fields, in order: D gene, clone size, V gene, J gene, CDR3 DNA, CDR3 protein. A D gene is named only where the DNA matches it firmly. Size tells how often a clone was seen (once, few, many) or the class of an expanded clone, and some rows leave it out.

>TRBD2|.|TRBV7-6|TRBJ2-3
TGTGCCAGCAGCCTCTTAGCGGGAGGGCGGGCAGATACGCAGTATTTT
CASSLLAGGRADTQYF
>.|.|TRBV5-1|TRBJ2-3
TGCGCCAGCAGCACAATGGTTGACACAGATACGCAGTATTTT
CASSTMVDTDTQYF
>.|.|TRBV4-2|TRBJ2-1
TGTGCCAGCAGCCAAGACCAGGGTAATGAGCAGTTCTTC
CASSQDQGNEQFF
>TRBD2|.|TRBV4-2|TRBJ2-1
TGTGCCAGCAGCCCGGCGGGAGCCAGCTCCTACAATGAGCAGTTCTTC
CASSPAGASSYNEQFF
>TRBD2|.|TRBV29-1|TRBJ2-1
TGCAGGGCGGGTGGCGGGAGGGATGAGCAGTTCTTC
CRAGGGRDEQFF
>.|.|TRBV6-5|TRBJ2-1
TGTGCCACGGGTGAAACCCACAATGAGCAGTTCTTC
CATGETHNEQFF
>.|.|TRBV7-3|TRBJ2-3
TGTGCCAGCAGCTTACAGGGGGGAGGTTCAAATACGCAGTATTTT
CASSLQGGGSNTQYF
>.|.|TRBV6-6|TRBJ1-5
TGTGGGTGCGGGGGTAGCAATCAGCCCCAGCATTTT
CGCGGSNQPQHF
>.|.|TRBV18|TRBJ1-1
TGTGCCAGCTCACCAGAAGGCAGGGCTTCTGAAGCTTTCTTT
CASSPEGRASEAFF
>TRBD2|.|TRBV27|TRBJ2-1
TGTGCCAGCAGTTGGATAGCGGGAGGGCCCTACAATGAGCAGTTCTTC
CASSWIAGGPYNEQFF
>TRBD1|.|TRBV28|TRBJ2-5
TGTGCCAGCAGGCAGGACAGGGGGTGGGAGACCCAGTACTTC
CASRQDRGWETQYF
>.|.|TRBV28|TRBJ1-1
TGTGCCAGCAGTTATACACGAGGGACTGAAGCTTTCTTT
CASSYTRGTEAFF
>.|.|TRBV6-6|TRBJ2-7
TGTGCCAGCAGTCCGAGCTTGGGAGTTGGTTACGAGCAGTATTTC
CASSPSLGVGYEQYF
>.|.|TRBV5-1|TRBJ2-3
TGCGCCAGCAGCTTGGTTCCAGGGACAAGCACAGATACGCAGTATTTT
CASSLVPGTSTDTQYF
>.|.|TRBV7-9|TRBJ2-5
TGTGCCAGCAGCTCAGCTAAACAGGGCCGCGCGGCGAAAGAGACCCAGTACTTC
CASSSAKQGRAAKETQYF
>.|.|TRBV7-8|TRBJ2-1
TGTGCCAGCAGCTTATTCTCGCGGCTCTCCTACAATGAGCAGTTCTTC
CASSLFSRLSYNEQFF
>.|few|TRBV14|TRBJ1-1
TGTGCCAGCAGCCAGCAGGGAATGAACACTGAAGCTTTCTTT
CASSQQGMNTEAFF
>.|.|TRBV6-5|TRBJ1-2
TGTGCCAGCAACTCTCGACGGGAAAATGGCTACACCTTC
CASNSRRENGYTF
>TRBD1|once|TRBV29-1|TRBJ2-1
TGCAGCGTTCGACAGGGCTCCTACAATGAGCAGTTCTTC
CSVRQGSYNEQFF
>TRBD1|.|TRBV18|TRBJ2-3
TGTGCCAGCTCAATCCAGACAGGGGCAGATACGCAGTATTTT
CASSIQTGADTQYF
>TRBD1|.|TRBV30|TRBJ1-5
TGTGCCTGGAGTGTCCAGGGACAGGGAGGGCTTGATAGCAATCAGCCCCAGCATTTT
CAWSVQGQGGLDSNQPQHF
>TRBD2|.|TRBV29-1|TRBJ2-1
TGCAGCGTTGATCGAATAGCGGGAGTACGGGAGCAGTTCTTC
CSVDRIAGVREQFF
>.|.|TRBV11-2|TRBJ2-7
TGTGCCAGCAGCTTATTATACGAGCAGTACTTC
CASSLLYEQYF
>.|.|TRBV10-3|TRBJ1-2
TGTGCCATCAGTGAGTCCAGGGGCTATGGCTACACCTTC
CAISESRGYGYTF
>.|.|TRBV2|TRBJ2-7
TGTGCCACCCTTAGCGGTAACCGCTACGAGCAGTACTTC
CATLSGNRYEQYF
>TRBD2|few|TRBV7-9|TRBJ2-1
TGTGCCAGCAGCCCTAAACCGACTAGCGGTCTACATTGGCAGTTCTTC
CASSPKPTSGLHWQFF
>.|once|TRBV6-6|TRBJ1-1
TGTGCCAGCTCGAGGGCGAGGAACACTGAAGCTTTCTTT
CASSRARNTEAFF
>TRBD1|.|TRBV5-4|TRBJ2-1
TGTGCCAGCAGCTTGGAGGGGACAGGCTACAATGAGCAGTTCTTC
CASSLEGTGYNEQFF
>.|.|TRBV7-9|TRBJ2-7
TGTGCCAGCATCAACTCCGACAGATCCTACGAGCAGTACTTC
CASINSDRSYEQYF
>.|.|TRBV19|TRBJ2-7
TGTGCCAGTAGTATATCGGCAGGGACCTACGAGCAGTACTTC
CASSISAGTYEQYF
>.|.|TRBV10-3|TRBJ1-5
TGTGCCATCAGTGAGTCGATGGGGGGAGGTGGCAATCAGCCCCAGCATTTT
CAISESMGGGGNQPQHF
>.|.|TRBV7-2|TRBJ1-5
TGTGCCAGCAGCTCGAGACGGGTTAATCAGCCCCAGCATTTT
CASSSRRVNQPQHF